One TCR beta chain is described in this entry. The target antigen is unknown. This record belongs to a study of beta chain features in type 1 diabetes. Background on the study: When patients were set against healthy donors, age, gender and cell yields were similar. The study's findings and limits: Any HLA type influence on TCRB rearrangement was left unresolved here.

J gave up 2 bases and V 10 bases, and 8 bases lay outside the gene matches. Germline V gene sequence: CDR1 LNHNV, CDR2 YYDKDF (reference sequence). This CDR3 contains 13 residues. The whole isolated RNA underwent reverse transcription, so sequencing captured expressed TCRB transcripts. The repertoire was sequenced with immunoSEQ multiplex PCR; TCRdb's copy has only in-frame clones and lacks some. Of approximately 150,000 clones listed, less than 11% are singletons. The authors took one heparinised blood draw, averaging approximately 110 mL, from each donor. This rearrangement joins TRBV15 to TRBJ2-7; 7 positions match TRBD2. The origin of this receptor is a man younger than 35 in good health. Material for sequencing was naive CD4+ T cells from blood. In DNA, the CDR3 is TGTGCCATCCGCGCAGCGGGGACCTACGAGCAGTACTTC. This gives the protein CAIRAAGTYEQYF.